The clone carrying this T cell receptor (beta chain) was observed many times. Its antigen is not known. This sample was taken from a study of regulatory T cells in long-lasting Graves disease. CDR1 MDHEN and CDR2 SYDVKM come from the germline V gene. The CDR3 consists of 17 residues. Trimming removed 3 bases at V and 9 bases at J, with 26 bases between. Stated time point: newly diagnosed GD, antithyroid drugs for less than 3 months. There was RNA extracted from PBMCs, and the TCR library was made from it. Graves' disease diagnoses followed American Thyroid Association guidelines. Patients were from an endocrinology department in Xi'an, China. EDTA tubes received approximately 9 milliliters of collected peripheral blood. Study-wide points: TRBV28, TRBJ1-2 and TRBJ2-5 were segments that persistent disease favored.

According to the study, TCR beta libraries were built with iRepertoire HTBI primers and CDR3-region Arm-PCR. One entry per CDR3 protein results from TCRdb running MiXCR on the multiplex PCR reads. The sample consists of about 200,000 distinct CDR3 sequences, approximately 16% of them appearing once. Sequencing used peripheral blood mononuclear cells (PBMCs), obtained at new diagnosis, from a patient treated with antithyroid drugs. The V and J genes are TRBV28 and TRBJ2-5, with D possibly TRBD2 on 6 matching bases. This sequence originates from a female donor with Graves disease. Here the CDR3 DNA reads TGTGCCAGCAGTTTCCCTCCGGGACTGGGGCCCTTAAGGGCCCAGTACTTC. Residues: CASSFPPGLGPLRAQYF.